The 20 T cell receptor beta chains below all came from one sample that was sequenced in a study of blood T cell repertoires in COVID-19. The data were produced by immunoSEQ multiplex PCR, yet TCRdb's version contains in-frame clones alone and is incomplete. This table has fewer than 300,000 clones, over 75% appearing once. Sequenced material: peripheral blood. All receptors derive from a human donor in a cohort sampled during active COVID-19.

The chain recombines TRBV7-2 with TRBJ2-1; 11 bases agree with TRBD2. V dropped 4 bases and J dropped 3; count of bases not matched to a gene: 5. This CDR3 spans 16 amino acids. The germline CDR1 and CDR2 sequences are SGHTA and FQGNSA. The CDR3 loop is CASSSRLAGYYNEQFF. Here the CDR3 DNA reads TGTGCCAGCAGCTCGAGACTAGCGGGGTACTACAATGAGCAGTTCTTC.

CDR3 in DNA: TGCGCCAGCAGCCCGGTAGGACAGAACACTGAAGCTTTCTTT. Amino acids: CASSPVGQNTEAFF. The chain employs TRBV5-1 and TRBJ1-1; D possibly corresponds to TRBD1 (5 bases). Germline lookup yields CDR1 SGHRS and CDR2 YFSETQ. The CDR3 length is 14 residues. Trimming left V 4 bases short and J 1 base short, with 11 bases between. Variable domain in full (rest from reference TRBV5-1 and TRBJ1-1): KAGVTQTPRYLIKTRGQQVTLSCSPISGHRSVSWYQQTPGQGLQFLFEYFSETQRNKGNFPGRFSGRQFSNSRSEMNVSTLELGDSALYLCASSPVGQNTEAFFGQGTRLTVV.

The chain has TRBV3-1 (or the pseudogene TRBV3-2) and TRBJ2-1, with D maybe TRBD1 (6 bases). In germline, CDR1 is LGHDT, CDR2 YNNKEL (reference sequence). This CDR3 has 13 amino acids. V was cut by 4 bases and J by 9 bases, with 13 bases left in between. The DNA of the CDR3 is TGTGCCAGCAGCCCGTTCCAGGGGAGTGAGCAGTTCTTC. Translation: CASSPFQGSEQFF.

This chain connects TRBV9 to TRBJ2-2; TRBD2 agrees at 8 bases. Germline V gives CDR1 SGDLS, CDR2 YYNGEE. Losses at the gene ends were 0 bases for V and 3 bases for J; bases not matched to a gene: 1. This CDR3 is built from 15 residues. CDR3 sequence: CASSVGGRHTGELFF. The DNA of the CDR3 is TGTGCCAGCAGCGTAGGCGGGAGGCACACCGGGGAGCTGTTTTTT.

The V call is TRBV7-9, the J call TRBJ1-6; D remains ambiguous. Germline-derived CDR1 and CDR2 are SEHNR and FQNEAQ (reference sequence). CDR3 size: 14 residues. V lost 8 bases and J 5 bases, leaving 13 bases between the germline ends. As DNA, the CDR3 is TGTGCCAGCGGCGGGAGAAACCATAATTCACCCCTCCACTTT. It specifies CASGGRNHNSPLHF.

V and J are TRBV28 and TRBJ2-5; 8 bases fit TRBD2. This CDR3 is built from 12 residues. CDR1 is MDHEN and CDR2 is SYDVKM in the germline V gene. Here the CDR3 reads CAAGGLGETQYF. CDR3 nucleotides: TGTGCTGCGGGGGGCCTCGGGGAGACCCAGTACTTC. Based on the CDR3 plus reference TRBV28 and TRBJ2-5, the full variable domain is DVKVTQSSRYLVKRTGEKVFLECVQDMDHENMFWYRQDPGLGLRLIYFSYDVKMKEKGDIPEGYSVSREKKERFSLILESASTNQTSMYLCAAGGLGETQYFGPGTRLLVL.

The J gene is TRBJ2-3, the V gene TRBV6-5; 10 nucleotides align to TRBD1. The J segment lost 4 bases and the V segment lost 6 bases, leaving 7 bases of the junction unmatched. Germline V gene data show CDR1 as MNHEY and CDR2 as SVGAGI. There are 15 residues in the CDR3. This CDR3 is CASRTRDRGSDTQYF. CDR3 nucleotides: TGTGCCAGCAGGACGCGGGACAGGGGTTCAGATACGCAGTATTTT.

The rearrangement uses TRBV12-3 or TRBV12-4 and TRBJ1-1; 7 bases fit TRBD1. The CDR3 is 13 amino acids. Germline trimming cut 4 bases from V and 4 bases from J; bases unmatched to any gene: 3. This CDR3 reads CASSSRQGTEAFF. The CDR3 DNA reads TGTGCCAGCAGTTCCAGACAGGGCACTGAAGCTTTCTTT.

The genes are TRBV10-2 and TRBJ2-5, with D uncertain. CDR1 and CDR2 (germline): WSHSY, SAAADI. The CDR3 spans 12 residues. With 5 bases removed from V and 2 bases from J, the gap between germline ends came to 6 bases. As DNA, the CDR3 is TGCGCCAGCAGTTCTGTTCAAGAGACCCAGTACTTC. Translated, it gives CASSSVQETQYF.

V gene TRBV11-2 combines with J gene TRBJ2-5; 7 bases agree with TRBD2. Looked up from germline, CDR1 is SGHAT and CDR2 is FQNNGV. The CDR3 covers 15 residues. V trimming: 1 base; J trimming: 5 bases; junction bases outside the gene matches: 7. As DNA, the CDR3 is TGTGCCAGCAGCTTAGGACAGCGGGGCGGGGAGACCCAGTACTTC. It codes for CASSLGQRGGETQYF.

The CDR3 DNA sequence: TGTGCCAGCAGCTTAGACAGGGGGAGTAGTGGCTACACCTTC. This codes for CASSLDRGSSGYTF. The chain is built from TRBV7-2 and TRBJ1-2, with TRBD1 matching 8 bases. The germline gives CDR1 SGHTA, CDR2 FQGNSA. The CDR3 consists of 14 residues. With V trimmed by 1 base and J by 7 bases, 5 bases remained unmatched.

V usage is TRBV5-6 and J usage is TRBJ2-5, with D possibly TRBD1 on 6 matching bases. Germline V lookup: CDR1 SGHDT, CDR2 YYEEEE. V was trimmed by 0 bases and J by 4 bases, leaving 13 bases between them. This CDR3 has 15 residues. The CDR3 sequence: CASSLAVGAGETQYF. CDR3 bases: TGTGCCAGCAGCTTGGCGGTGGGGGCGGGAGAGACCCAGTACTTC.

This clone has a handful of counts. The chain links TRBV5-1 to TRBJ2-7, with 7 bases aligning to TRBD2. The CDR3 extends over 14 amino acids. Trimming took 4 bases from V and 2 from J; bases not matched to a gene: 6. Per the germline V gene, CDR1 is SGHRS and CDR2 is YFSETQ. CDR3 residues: CASSPAGFPYEQYF. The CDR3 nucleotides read TGCGCCAGCAGCCCAGCGGGGTTCCCCTACGAGCAGTACTTC.

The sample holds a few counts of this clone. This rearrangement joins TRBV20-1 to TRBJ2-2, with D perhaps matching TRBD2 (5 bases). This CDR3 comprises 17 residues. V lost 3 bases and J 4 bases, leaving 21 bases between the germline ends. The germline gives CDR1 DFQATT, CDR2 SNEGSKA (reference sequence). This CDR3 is CSASDMFGSAVTGELFF. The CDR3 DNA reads TGCAGTGCTAGTGATATGTTTGGTAGCGCGGTCACCGGGGAGCTGTTTTTT.

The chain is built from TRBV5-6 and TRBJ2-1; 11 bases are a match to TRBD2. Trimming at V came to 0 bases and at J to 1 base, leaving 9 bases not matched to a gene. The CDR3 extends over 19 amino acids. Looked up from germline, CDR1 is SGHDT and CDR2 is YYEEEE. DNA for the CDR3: TGTGCCAGCAGCTTGGATAAGGCTAGCGGGGGGCCATCCTACAATGAGCAGTTCTTC. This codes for CASSLDKASGGPSYNEQFF.

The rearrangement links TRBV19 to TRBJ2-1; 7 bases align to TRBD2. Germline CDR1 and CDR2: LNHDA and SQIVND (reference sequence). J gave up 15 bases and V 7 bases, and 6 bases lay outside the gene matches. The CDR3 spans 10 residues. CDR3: CASKSGTMFF. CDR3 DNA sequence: TGTGCCAGTAAGTCCGGGACTATGTTCTTC.

This CDR3 reads CASSYLTTSRAGELFF. In nucleotides, the CDR3 is TGTGCCAGCAGTTACTTGACGACTAGTCGAGCCGGGGAGCTGTTTTTT. V usage is TRBV6-5 and J usage is TRBJ2-2; maybe TRBD2 (6 bases). The CDR3 loop spans 16 amino acids. Germline CDR1 reads MNHEY; CDR2 reads SVGAGI. V lost 1 base and J lost 6, with 15 bases in between.

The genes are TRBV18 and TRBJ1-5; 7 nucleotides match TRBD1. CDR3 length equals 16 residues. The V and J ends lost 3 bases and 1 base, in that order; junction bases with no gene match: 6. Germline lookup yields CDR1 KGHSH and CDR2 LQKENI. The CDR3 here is CASSPAGGRSNQPQHF. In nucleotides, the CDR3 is TGTGCCAGCTCACCGGCAGGGGGAAGAAGCAATCAGCCCCAGCATTTT.

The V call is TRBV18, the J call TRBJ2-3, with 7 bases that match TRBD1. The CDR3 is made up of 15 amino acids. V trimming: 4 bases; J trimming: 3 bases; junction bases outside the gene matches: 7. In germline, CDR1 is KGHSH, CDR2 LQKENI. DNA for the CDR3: TGTGCCAGCTCACTTGACAGGGTTAGTACAGATACGCAGTATTTT. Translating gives CASSLDRVSTDTQYF.

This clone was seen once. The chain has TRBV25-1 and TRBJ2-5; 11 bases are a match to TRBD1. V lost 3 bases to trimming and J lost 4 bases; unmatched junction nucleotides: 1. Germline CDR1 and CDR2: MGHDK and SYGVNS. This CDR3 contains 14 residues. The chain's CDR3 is CASSEDRGLETQYF. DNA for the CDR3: TGTGCCAGCAGTGAGGACAGGGGGCTAGAGACCCAGTACTTC.